These 23 T cell receptor beta chains were sequenced from one sample in a study of CD8 T cells in Susac syndrome. Random hexamers were used to reverse transcribe an amount of roughly 0.5 to 1 ug RNA. TCRdb passed the immunoSEQ multiplex PCR reads through MiXCR, listing each CDR3 protein once. The repertoire includes over 350,000 distinct CDR3 sequences, approximately 85% of them detected once, and around 0.12% sits in the top ten. Specimen: CD8+ T cells from PBMCs. The receptors shown here come from a human donor with multiple sclerosis.

This clonotype occurred a few times. The chain carries TRBV18 and TRBJ2-7; D call uncertain. CDR1 is KGHSH, CDR2 LQKENI, per germline. V shed 0 bases and J shed 2 bases, with 8 bases lying between them. The CDR3 extends over 14 amino acids. CDR3 protein: CASSPPPAPYEQYF. DNA of the CDR3: TGTGCCAGCTCACCACCCCCCGCCCCCTACGAGCAGTACTTC.

The J gene is TRBJ2-6, the V gene TRBV2, with D hard to call. The length of the CDR3 is 15 residues. Germline V CDR1 and CDR2: SNHLY, FYNNEI. The V gene lost 4 bases and the J gene lost 0 bases, with 7 bases spanning the gap. CDR3 region: CASSVPDSGANVLTF. Here the CDR3 DNA reads TGTGCCAGCAGTGTCCCAGACTCTGGGGCCAACGTCCTGACTTTC.

The chain joins TRBV4-1 to TRBJ1-4, with 11 bases matching TRBD1. V lost 4 bases and J lost 5; bases outside the gene matches: 6. This CDR3 has 16 amino acids. Germline-derived CDR1 and CDR2 are MGHRA and YSYEKL. CDR3 nucleotides: TGCGCCAGCAGCCGAGGTGGGGACAGGGGGAATGAAAAACTGTTTTTT. As protein: CASSRGGDRGNEKLFF.

V gene TRBV6-5 combines with J gene TRBJ2-7; D possibly corresponds to TRBD2 (6 bases). V was cut by 4 bases and J by 5 bases, with 24 bases left in between. This CDR3 comprises 17 residues. Germline CDR1 is MNHEY and CDR2 is SVGAGI. CDR3: CASSLGLREGIANEQYF. The CDR3 region has the DNA TGTGCCAGCAGTTTGGGACTGAGAGAAGGTATCGCCAACGAGCAGTACTTC.

The chain recombines TRBV28 with TRBJ2-2, with D tentatively TRBD1 or TRBD2 (5 bases each). The germline V and J ends were trimmed by 5 bases and 8 bases, with 18 bases remaining between them. This CDR3 has 15 amino acids. Germline V gives CDR1 MDHEN, CDR2 SYDVKM. This CDR3 reads CASSGRGTVGGELFF. The CDR3 nucleotides are TGTGCCAGCAGTGGGAGAGGGACGGTAGGAGGGGAGCTGTTTTTT.

This clonotype was recorded a few times. The chain recombines TRBV6-1 with TRBJ2-7, with no clear D. This CDR3 contains 13 residues. The ends were cut back, 5 bases at V and 5 bases at J, with 13 bases in the middle. Germline loops: CDR1 MNHNS, CDR2 SASEGT. The CDR3 here is CASSSTSRHEQYF. CDR3 coding DNA: TGTGCCAGCAGTTCCACTTCCCGCCACGAGCAGTACTTC.

This clonotype was found a few times. V is TRBV6-1 and J is TRBJ2-7; 10 bases match TRBD2. Germline V gives CDR1 MNHNS, CDR2 SASEGT. This CDR3 is built from 15 residues. Losses at the gene ends were 3 bases for V and 0 bases for J; bases not matched to a gene: 2. CDR3 DNA: TGTGCCAGCAGTGACCCTAGCGGGGGCTCCTACGAGCAGTACTTC. Residues: CASSDPSGGSYEQYF.

The chain recombines TRBV7-9 with TRBJ1-2, with D maybe TRBD1 (6 bases). The germline CDR1 and CDR2 sequences are SEHNR and FQNEAQ (reference sequence). V lost 2 bases to trimming and J lost 7 bases, with 11 bases between them. This CDR3 region has 13 residues. In nucleotides, the CDR3 is TGTGCCAGCAGCTTAATCAGGGGCTCTGGCTACACCTTC. This sequence encodes CASSLIRGSGYTF.

V is TRBV7-6 and J is TRBJ2-7, with D possibly matching TRBD1 (5 bases). The CDR3 loop spans 15 amino acids. With 2 bases removed from V and 3 bases from J, the gap between germline ends came to 14 bases. Per germline, CDR1 SGHVS and CDR2 FNYEAQ. The CDR3 loop is CASSLSQGTLYEQYF. The CDR3 nucleotides read TGTGCCAGCAGCTTAAGCCAGGGTACACTCTACGAGCAGTACTTC.

CDR3 in amino acids: CASSPMTVTNTEAFF. In nucleotides, the CDR3 is TGTGCCAGCAGTCCGATGACGGTCACTAACACTGAAGCTTTCTTT. J is TRBJ1-1 and V is TRBV6-6; no clear D. The germline gives CDR1 MNHNY, CDR2 SVGAGI (reference sequence). The V and J ends lost 5 bases and 2 bases respectively, with 15 bases between them. This CDR3 contains 15 residues.

V is TRBV6-5 and J is TRBJ2-1; 9 bases align to TRBD2. This CDR3 has 16 amino acids. Trimming at V came to 3 bases and at J to 7 bases, leaving 10 bases not matched to a gene. Germline lookup yields CDR1 MNHEY and CDR2 SVGAGI. The CDR3 bases are TGTGCCAGCAGTTATTCGTTAGCGGGGGTCCCAAATGAGCAGTTCTTC. Residues: CASSYSLAGVPNEQFF.

CDR3 protein: CASSYSTGPNSPLHF. The CDR3 bases are TGTGCCAGCAGTTACTCGACAGGACCGAATTCACCCCTCCACTTT. The chain combines TRBV6-5 with TRBJ1-6, with D possibly matching TRBD1 (6 bases). CDR3 length: 15 amino acids. The V gene lost 0 bases and the J gene lost 7 bases, with 10 bases spanning the gap. Germline V gives CDR1 MNHEY, CDR2 SVGAGI.

Of note for this clonotype: One end of the junction does not line up with germline, which may come from a read error. The CDR3 sequence: CSWGGEQFF. CDR3 DNA: TGCTCTTGGGGGGGTGAGCAGTTCTTC. The chain carries TRBV7-9 and TRBJ2-1, with TRBD2 identical over 7 bases. Germline CDR1 and CDR2: SEHNR and FQNEAQ (reference sequence). The CDR3 totals 9 residues.

Points on this clonotype: One end of the junction does not line up with germline, which may come from a read error. The chain uses TRBV4-2 and TRBJ1-5; D might be TRBD1 (5 bases). The CDR3 sequence is 16 residues long. Germline-derived CDR1 and CDR2 are LGHNA and YNFKEQ. The CDR3 bases are TGTACCAGCAGCCAAGAAAGGGGACGGATAAATCAGCCCCAGCATTTT. Amino acids: CTSSQERGRINQPQHF.

DNA of the CDR3: TGTGCCAGCAGTGAAGCGCGGCTAGTTTTCACAGATACGCAGTATTTT. Its protein product is CASSEARLVFTDTQYF. J is TRBJ2-3 and V is TRBV6-1; no clear D gene. The CDR3 extends over 16 amino acids. Germline values: CDR1 MNHNS, CDR2 SASEGT. V lost 0 bases, J lost 2 bases, and 12 bases lay in between.

The chain has TRBV20-1 and TRBJ1-2; 8 bases are a match to TRBD1. V trimming: 5 bases; J trimming: 8 bases; junction bases outside the gene matches: 13. Germline assignment: CDR1 DFQATT and CDR2 SNEGSKA (reference sequence). The CDR3 has 14 amino acids. CDR3 loop: CSAGGDRGGGGYTF. The CDR3 nucleotides read TGCAGTGCTGGAGGCGACAGGGGAGGAGGCGGCTACACCTTC.

This rearrangement joins TRBV11-2 to TRBJ2-7; 10 bases map to TRBD2. The germline CDR1 and CDR2 sequences are SGHAT and FQNNGV. The CDR3 runs to 14 residues. V lost 4 bases to trimming and J lost 3 bases; unmatched junction nucleotides: 3. Here the CDR3 DNA reads TGTGCCAGCAGCTACGGGACTAGCGTCTACGAGCAGTACTTC. Translated, it gives CASSYGTSVYEQYF. Combining the CDR3 with reference TRBV11-2 and TRBJ2-7 gives the whole variable domain EAGVAQSPRYKIIEKRQSVAFWCNPISGHATLYWYQQILGQGPKLLIQFQNNGVVDDSQLPKDRFSAERLKGVDSTLKIQPAKLEDSAVYLCASSYGTSVYEQYFGPGTRLTVT.

The chain is built from TRBV7-3 and TRBJ1-1; D ambiguous. In germline, CDR1 is SGHTA, CDR2 FQGTGA. With 5 bases removed from V and 2 bases from J, the gap between germline ends came to 21 bases. The CDR3 is made up of 17 amino acids. CDR3 residues: CASSPSFQSKLNTEAFF. As DNA, the CDR3 is TGTGCCAGCAGCCCCTCCTTCCAGAGTAAACTAAACACTGAAGCTTTCTTT.

V and J are TRBV28 and TRBJ2-1, with 8 bases that match TRBD1. Trimming took 5 bases from V and 4 from J; bases not matched to a gene: 7. The CDR3 length is 15 residues. In germline, CDR1 is MDHEN, CDR2 SYDVKM. Here the CDR3 DNA reads TGTGCCAGCAGTCTGACAGGGGAGAGATACAATGAGCAGTTCTTC. It encodes CASSLTGERYNEQFF.

This clonotype was recorded only once. The chain couples TRBV7-6 to TRBJ1-6; tentative D call: TRBD1 (6 bases). CDR1 and CDR2 (germline): SGHVS, FNYEAQ. CDR3 length: 16 amino acids. V lost 1 base and J 4 bases, leaving 11 bases between the germline ends. The CDR3 DNA reads TGTGCCAGCAGCTTAGGGGAAGGACAGTATAATTCACCCCTCCACTTT. Protein product: CASSLGEGQYNSPLHF.

V and J are TRBV27 and TRBJ1-4; no definite D call. The CDR3 covers 14 residues. Trimming cost V 3 bases and J 3 bases, with 8 bases left between them. From germline, CDR1 is MNHEY and CDR2 SMNVEV (reference sequence). The DNA for the CDR3 is TGTGCCAGCAGTTTTCAGGATTCTAATGAAAAACTGTTTTTT. Protein sequence: CASSFQDSNEKLFF.

This clonotype was counted a single time. The CDR3 DNA follows: TGTGCCAGCAGTGGACAGGGGAGTTGGCGTGAGCAGTACTTC. Its translation is CASSGQGSWREQYF. The chain links TRBV2 to TRBJ2-7, with 8 bases lining up with TRBD1. Germline values: CDR1 SNHLY, CDR2 FYNNEI. This CDR3 comprises 14 residues. Germline trimming cut 4 bases from V and 7 bases from J; bases unmatched to any gene: 9.

The chain combines TRBV20-1 with TRBJ2-3; possible D gene TRBD1, 5 bases. This CDR3 comprises 11 residues. The V end was cut by 8 bases, the J end by 0 bases, with 6 bases between. CDR1 is DFQATT, CDR2 SNEGSKA, per germline (reference sequence). The CDR3 DNA reads as TGCAGTCACAGGAGCACAGATACGCAGTATTTT. Translating gives CSHRSTDTQYF.